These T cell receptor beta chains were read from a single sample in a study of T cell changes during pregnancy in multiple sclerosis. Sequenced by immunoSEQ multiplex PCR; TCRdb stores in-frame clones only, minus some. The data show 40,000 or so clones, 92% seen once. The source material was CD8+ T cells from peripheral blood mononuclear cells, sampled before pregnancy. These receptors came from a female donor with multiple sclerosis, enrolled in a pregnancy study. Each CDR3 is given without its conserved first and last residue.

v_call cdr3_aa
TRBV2 ASGGGNQPQH
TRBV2 ASRGGVHGYT
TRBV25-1 ATYREEAF
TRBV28 ASSAGGRAGEQY
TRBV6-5 ASSYGPDQPQH
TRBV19 ASSTRGASEAF
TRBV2 ASRVPGQGLNTEAF
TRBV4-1 ASSQDTSQGPRYGYT
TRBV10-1 ASSESLAGPYEQY
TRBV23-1 ASSQSVGTSGGLSYEQY
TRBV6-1 ASSEWTGSSYEQY
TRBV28 ASSPRGQGSEKLF
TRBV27 STKEAFSSYEQY
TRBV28 ASSLGGEPTSYGYT
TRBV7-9 ASSYRTQETQY
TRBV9 ASSVALIGNEQF
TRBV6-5 ASSYSSSGNYEQY